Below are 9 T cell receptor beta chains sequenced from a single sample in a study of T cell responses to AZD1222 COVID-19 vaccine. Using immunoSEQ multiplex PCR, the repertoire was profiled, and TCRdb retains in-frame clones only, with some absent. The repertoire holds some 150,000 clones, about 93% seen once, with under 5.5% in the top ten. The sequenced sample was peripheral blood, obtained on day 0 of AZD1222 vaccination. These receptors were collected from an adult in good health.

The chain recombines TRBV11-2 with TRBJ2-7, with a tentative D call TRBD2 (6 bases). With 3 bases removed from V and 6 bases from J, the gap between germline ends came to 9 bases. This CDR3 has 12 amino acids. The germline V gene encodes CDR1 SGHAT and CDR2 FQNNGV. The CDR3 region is CASSLSGAEQYF. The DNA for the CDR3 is TGTGCCAGCAGCTTGTCGGGAGCCGAGCAGTACTTC. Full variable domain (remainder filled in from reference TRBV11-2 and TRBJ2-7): EAGVAQSPRYKIIEKRQSVAFWCNPISGHATLYWYQQILGQGPKLLIQFQNNGVVDDSQLPKDRFSAERLKGVDSTLKIQPAKLEDSAVYLCASSLSGAEQYFGPGTRLTVT.

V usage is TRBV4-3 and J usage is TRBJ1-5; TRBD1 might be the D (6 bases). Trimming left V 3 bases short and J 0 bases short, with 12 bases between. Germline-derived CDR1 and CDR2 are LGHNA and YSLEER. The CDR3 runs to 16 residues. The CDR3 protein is CASSQGAYDSNQPQHF. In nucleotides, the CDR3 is TGCGCCAGCAGCCAGGGGGCGTATGATAGCAATCAGCCCCAGCATTTT.

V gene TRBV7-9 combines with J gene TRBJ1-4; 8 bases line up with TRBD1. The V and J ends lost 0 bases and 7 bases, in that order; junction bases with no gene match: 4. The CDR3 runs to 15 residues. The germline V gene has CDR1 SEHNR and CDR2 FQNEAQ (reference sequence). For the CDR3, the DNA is TGTGCCAGCAGCTTAGCCGGGACAGGACGTGAAAAACTGTTTTTT. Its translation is CASSLAGTGREKLFF.

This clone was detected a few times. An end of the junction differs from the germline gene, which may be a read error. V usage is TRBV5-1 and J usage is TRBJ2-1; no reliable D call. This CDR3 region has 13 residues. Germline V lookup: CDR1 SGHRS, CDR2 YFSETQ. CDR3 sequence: CASSLVYPNEQFF. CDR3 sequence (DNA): TGCGCCAGCAGTTTGGTTTATCCCAATGAGCAGTTCTTC.

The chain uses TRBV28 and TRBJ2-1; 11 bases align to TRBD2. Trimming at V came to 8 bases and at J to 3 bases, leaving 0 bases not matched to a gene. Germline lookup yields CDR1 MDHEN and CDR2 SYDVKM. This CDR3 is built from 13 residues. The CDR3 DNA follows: TGTGCCAGCGGGACTAGCGGCTACAATGAGCAGTTCTTC. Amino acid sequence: CASGTSGYNEQFF.

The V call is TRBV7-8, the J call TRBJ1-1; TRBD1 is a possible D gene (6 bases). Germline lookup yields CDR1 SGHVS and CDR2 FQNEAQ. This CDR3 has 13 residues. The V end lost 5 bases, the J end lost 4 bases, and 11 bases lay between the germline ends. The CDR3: CASSLWDTTEAFF. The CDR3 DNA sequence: TGTGCCAGCAGCCTCTGGGACACCACTGAAGCTTTCTTT.

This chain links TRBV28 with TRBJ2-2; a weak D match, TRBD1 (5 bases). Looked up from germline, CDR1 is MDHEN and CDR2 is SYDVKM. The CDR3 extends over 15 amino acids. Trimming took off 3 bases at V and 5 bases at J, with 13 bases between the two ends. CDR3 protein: CASSLETANTGELFF. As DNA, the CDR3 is TGTGCCAGCAGTTTGGAGACAGCAAATACCGGGGAGCTGTTTTTT.

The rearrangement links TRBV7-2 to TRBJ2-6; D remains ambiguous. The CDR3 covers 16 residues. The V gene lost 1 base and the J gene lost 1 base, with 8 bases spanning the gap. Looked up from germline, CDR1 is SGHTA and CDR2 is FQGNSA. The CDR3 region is CASSLVAVSGANVLTF. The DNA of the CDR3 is TGTGCCAGCAGCTTAGTTGCGGTATCTGGGGCCAACGTCCTGACTTTC.

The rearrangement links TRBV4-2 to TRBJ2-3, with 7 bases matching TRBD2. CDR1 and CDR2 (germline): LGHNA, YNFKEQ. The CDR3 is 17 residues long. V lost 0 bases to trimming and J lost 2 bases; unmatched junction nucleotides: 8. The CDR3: CASSQDVGLADTDTQYF. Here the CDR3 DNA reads TGTGCCAGCAGCCAAGATGTGGGTCTAGCGGACACAGATACGCAGTATTTT.